Listed below are T cell receptor beta chains from one sample, sequenced in a study of T cell repertoires in cytomegalovirus infection. Using its own MiXCR run on the reads, TCRdb lists one record per CDR3 protein. The sample has about 320,000 distinct CDR3 sequences, 9.5% seen once. Input material: PBMCs. Every receptor here comes from a human donor in good health (CMV status not recorded). Some clones in this sample may be carry-over from other donors' samples. The CDR3 runs from the conserved cysteine through the conserved F or W. D genes are given only for firm matches.

J gene: TRBJ2-1; V gene: TRBV20-1; D gene: NA; CDR3 protein: CSARAGFGYNEQFF
J gene: TRBJ1-2; V gene: TRBV4-1; D gene: TRBD1; CDR3 protein: CASSQDHGRGDYGYTF
J gene: TRBJ1-5; V gene: TRBV28; D gene: NA; CDR3 protein: CASSNNQPQHF
J gene: TRBJ1-4; V gene: TRBV7-2; D gene: TRBD1; CDR3 protein: CASSLTGGGNEKLFF
J gene: TRBJ2-3; V gene: TRBV7-2; D gene: NA; CDR3 protein: CASSLGGTGHTQYF
J gene: TRBJ2-3; V gene: TRBV10-3; D gene: NA; CDR3 protein: CAIGQGVSGTDTQYF
J gene: TRBJ1-4; V gene: TRBV7-2; D gene: NA; CDR3 protein: CASSSGIANEKLFF
J gene: TRBJ2-1; V gene: TRBV28; D gene: NA; CDR3 protein: CASTLGGGGTFF
J gene: TRBJ2-3; V gene: TRBV5-8; D gene: TRBD2; CDR3 protein: CASSFYLAGGSSYTQYF
J gene: TRBJ2-7; V gene: TRBV7-2; D gene: TRBD2; CDR3 protein: CASSARGGLSYEQYF
J gene: TRBJ2-7; V gene: TRBV6-2/TRBV6-3; D gene: TRBD2; CDR3 protein: CASSYPPGLARQYF
J gene: TRBJ2-1; V gene: TRBV28; D gene: NA; CDR3 protein: CASSSLYNEQFF
J gene: TRBJ1-1; V gene: TRBV7-7; D gene: NA; CDR3 protein: CASSPLRGGQAFF
J gene: TRBJ1-3; V gene: TRBV28; D gene: NA; CDR3 protein: CASSFIGGALGNTIYF
J gene: TRBJ2-2; V gene: TRBV7-2; D gene: NA; CDR3 protein: CASSLVDWYSPSGAGELFF
J gene: TRBJ2-7; V gene: TRBV7-2; D gene: TRBD2; CDR3 protein: CASSLIGGDQDHEQYF
J gene: TRBJ2-1; V gene: TRBV6-6; D gene: NA; CDR3 protein: CASTDYNEQFF
J gene: TRBJ2-7; V gene: TRBV24-1; D gene: NA; CDR3 protein: CATSDPGLNPHEQYF
J gene: TRBJ1-3; V gene: TRBV7-2; D gene: NA; CDR3 protein: CASSLDRSSGNTIYF
J gene: TRBJ2-7; V gene: TRBV6-5; D gene: TRBD1; CDR3 protein: CASRSPGQDYEQYF
J gene: TRBJ1-4; V gene: TRBV7-2; D gene: NA; CDR3 protein: CASSSWTGREEKLFF
J gene: TRBJ1-2; V gene: TRBV7-8; D gene: NA; CDR3 protein: CASSSPGRRNGYTF
J gene: TRBJ2-3; V gene: TRBV4-1; D gene: NA; CDR3 protein: CASSQVGKGTDTQYF
J gene: TRBJ2-7; V gene: TRBV19; D gene: TRBD1; CDR3 protein: CASSRQGASEQYF
J gene: TRBJ1-2; V gene: TRBV7-6; D gene: TRBD1; CDR3 protein: CASSPEGTGDYGYTF
J gene: TRBJ1-3; V gene: TRBV28; D gene: NA; CDR3 protein: CASKTLGGVDDFSGNTIYF
J gene: TRBJ1-5; V gene: TRBV6-6; D gene: NA; CDR3 protein: CASSFPPGGSSNQPQHF
J gene: TRBJ2-3; V gene: TRBV7-6; D gene: TRBD2; CDR3 protein: CASSWSGSGSDTQYF
J gene: TRBJ2-5; V gene: TRBV7-6; D gene: NA; CDR3 protein: CASSLGQTYQETQYF
J gene: TRBJ2-3; V gene: TRBV27; D gene: NA; CDR3 protein: CASSFSGRRDDTQYF
J gene: TRBJ1-1; V gene: TRBV12-3/TRBV12-4; D gene: NA; CDR3 protein: CASTMDTEAFF
J gene: TRBJ2-2; V gene: TRBV27; D gene: TRBD2; CDR3 protein: CASSLRMVAGTTGELFF
J gene: TRBJ2-5; V gene: TRBV20-1; D gene: TRBD2; CDR3 protein: CSARRTSGSVGQTQYF
J gene: TRBJ2-2; V gene: TRBV7-3; D gene: TRBD2; CDR3 protein: CASSLMVSGSTGELFF
J gene: TRBJ1-2; V gene: TRBV4-3; D gene: NA; CDR3 protein: CASSQGRAGFGYTF
J gene: TRBJ2-7; V gene: TRBV7-2; D gene: NA; CDR3 protein: CASSPSRALDYEQYF
J gene: TRBJ2-1; V gene: TRBV7-2; D gene: NA; CDR3 protein: CASSHLYEQFF
J gene: TRBJ2-1; V gene: TRBV28; D gene: TRBD2; CDR3 protein: CASRSSLAGNYNEQFF
J gene: TRBJ2-3; V gene: TRBV7-2; D gene: NA; CDR3 protein: CASSLGPGGQDTQYF
J gene: TRBJ2-2; V gene: TRBV19; D gene: TRBD2; CDR3 protein: CASSIESGANTGELFF
J gene: TRBJ2-7; V gene: TRBV20-1; D gene: TRBD2; CDR3 protein: CSAARLAAYEQYF
J gene: TRBJ2-1; V gene: TRBV11-3; D gene: NA; CDR3 protein: CASRSSSSSYNEQFF
J gene: TRBJ2-7; V gene: TRBV7-3; D gene: NA; CDR3 protein: CASSLIGGYEQYF
J gene: TRBJ2-1; V gene: TRBV28; D gene: NA; CDR3 protein: CATKEGSYNEQFF
J gene: TRBJ2-3; V gene: TRBV7-2; D gene: NA; CDR3 protein: CASSQSTVTDTQYF
J gene: TRBJ2-6; V gene: TRBV7-2; D gene: TRBD1; CDR3 protein: CASSSRQGGANVLTF
J gene: TRBJ2-1; V gene: TRBV7-3; D gene: NA; CDR3 protein: CASSLRGPNNEQFF
J gene: TRBJ2-5; V gene: TRBV12-3/TRBV12-4; D gene: NA; CDR3 protein: CASSNPRAQETQYF
J gene: TRBJ2-7; V gene: TRBV20-1; D gene: TRBD1; CDR3 protein: CSARRAGTGDSYEQYF
J gene: TRBJ1-4; V gene: TRBV18; D gene: NA; CDR3 protein: CASSPAGQRGYNEKLFF
J gene: TRBJ1-2; V gene: TRBV7-2; D gene: NA; CDR3 protein: CASSFAGLPGYTF
J gene: TRBJ2-1; V gene: TRBV9; D gene: TRBD2; CDR3 protein: CASSPRLAGAPMEQFF
J gene: TRBJ2-1; V gene: TRBV20-1; D gene: NA; CDR3 protein: CSAPGTFYNEQFF
J gene: TRBJ1-6; V gene: TRBV18; D gene: TRBD1; CDR3 protein: CASSPSKAGGFSPLHF
J gene: TRBJ1-2; V gene: TRBV12-3/TRBV12-4; D gene: TRBD1; CDR3 protein: CASSPDRFPGYTF
J gene: TRBJ1-1; V gene: TRBV7-2; D gene: NA; CDR3 protein: CASSLVNAEAFF
J gene: TRBJ1-3; V gene: TRBV18; D gene: TRBD1; CDR3 protein: CASSPREAGTVLSGNTIYF